This T cell receptor beta chain was documented in a study of shared clonotypes between healthy human individuals. Germline V gene sequence: CDR1 MDHEN, CDR2 SYDVKM. V was shortened by 6 bases and J by 1 base, with 9 bases between the two germline ends. This CDR3 has 13 residues. This clone appeared a single time. The run depth of the assay was deep. This table comes from immunoSEQ multiplex PCR, and its TCRdb copy is limited to in-frame clones, with some not included. The data hold over 400,000 clones, with 95% to 96% observed a single time. The TCR sequence derives from a woman younger than 45 in good health. The V and J genes are TRBV28 and TRBJ1-1; no reliable D call. Sequencing was performed on naive CD4+ T cells sorted from blood. Subset specified: CD45RA+ positively selected. CDR3 residues: CASSRPPNTEAFF. In nucleotides, the CDR3 is TGTGCCAGCAGCCGACCCCCGAACACTGAAGCTTTCTTT.